These 13 T cell receptor beta chains originate from one sample sequenced in a study of cytomegalovirus exposure and HLA in healthy donors. The PCR employed 60 Vbeta primers together with 13 Jbeta primers. Assay: immunoSEQ multiplex PCR; the TCRdb copy retains only in-frame clones and omits some. This table has about 37,000 clones, roughly three quarters appearing once. The sequenced sample was PBMCs. Receptor source: a man in his forties or fifties in good health and CMV-seronegative.

The chain couples TRBV19 to TRBJ2-5; 8 nucleotides align to TRBD1. J gave up 4 bases and V 3 bases, and 7 bases lay outside the gene matches. Germline CDR1 reads LNHDA; CDR2 reads SQIVND (reference sequence). The CDR3 has 15 residues. The DNA for the CDR3 is TGTGCCAGTAGTATGTCTATCGGACAGGGAGAGACCCAGTACTTC. This codes for CASSMSIGQGETQYF.

In this sample, this clone turned up once. The genes are TRBV5-1 and TRBJ2-3, with TRBD2 matching over 7 bases. Trimming at V came to 0 bases and at J to 0 bases, leaving 4 bases not matched to a gene. This CDR3 is 16 amino acids long. Per germline, CDR1 SGHRS and CDR2 YFSETQ. The CDR3 sequence is CASSLELAASTDTQYF. The CDR3 DNA is TGCGCCAGCAGCTTGGAGCTAGCGGCTAGCACAGATACGCAGTATTTT.

The rearrangement joins TRBV5-1 to TRBJ1-4, with D perhaps matching TRBD1 (6 bases). Germline CDR1 reads SGHRS; CDR2 reads YFSETQ. The V gene lost 0 bases and the J gene lost 8 bases, with 17 bases spanning the gap. The CDR3 spans 16 residues. The CDR3 spells CASSLGPGAAEEKLFF. CDR3 sequence (DNA): TGCGCCAGCAGCTTGGGGCCAGGGGCCGCGGAGGAAAAACTGTTTTTT.

The CDR3: CASSLQGGNQPQHF. In DNA, the CDR3 is TGTGCCAGCAGCTTACAGGGCGGCAATCAGCCCCAGCATTTT. The V gene is TRBV5-8, the J gene TRBJ1-5; D may be TRBD1 (6 bases). The germline CDR1 and CDR2 sequences are SGHTS and YDEGEE. Trimming shortened V by 2 bases and J by 2 bases, and 8 bases separated the two germline ends. This CDR3 is 14 amino acids long.

V and J are TRBV5-1 and TRBJ1-6, with 9 bases matching TRBD1. V dropped 3 bases and J dropped 7; count of bases not matched to a gene: 8. The germline V gene has CDR1 SGHRS and CDR2 YFSETQ. CDR3 length equals 16 residues. The CDR3 spells CASSSGQGRGNSPLHF. CDR3 bases: TGCGCCAGCAGCTCGGGACAGGGTCGAGGCAATTCACCCCTCCACTTT.

The rearrangement joins TRBV29-1 to TRBJ2-3; TRBD2 matches 9 bases. V dropped 6 bases and J dropped 2; count of bases not matched to a gene: 9. Germline V lookup: CDR1 SQVTM, CDR2 ANQGSEA. The CDR3 totals 15 residues. The CDR3 sequence is CSVYTPGLATDTQYF. The CDR3 DNA sequence: TGCAGCGTATACACTCCGGGACTAGCCACAGATACGCAGTATTTT.

This rearrangement joins TRBV19 to TRBJ1-1; 7 positions match TRBD1. The CDR3 runs to 14 residues. Germline CDR1 LNHDA, CDR2 SQIVND (reference sequence). J was trimmed by 0 bases and V by 4 bases; bases with no gene match: 2. As DNA, the CDR3 is TGTGCCAGTAGTAAACAGGGGCTGAACACTGAAGCTTTCTTT. It codes for CASSKQGLNTEAFF.

V gene TRBV2 combines with J gene TRBJ1-2; no clear D gene. Germline V gene lookup returns CDR1 SNHLY and CDR2 FYNNEI. V was cut by 3 bases and J by 0 bases, with 8 bases left in between. The length of the CDR3 is 14 residues. CDR3 loop: CASSERETNYGYTF. The CDR3 DNA reads TGTGCCAGCAGTGAGCGGGAAACTAACTATGGCTACACCTTC.

This clone was found a few times. The chain employs TRBV6-1 and TRBJ1-3; D ambiguous. The V gene lost 8 bases and the J gene lost 0 bases, with 14 bases spanning the gap. Germline CDR1 reads MNHNS; CDR2 reads SASEGT. The CDR3 consists of 15 residues. DNA of the CDR3: TGTGCCAGCTCTGCGGGGAAAAGCTCTGGAAACACCATATATTTT. Its protein is CASSAGKSSGNTIYF.

V and J are TRBV21-1 and TRBJ2-5; the table's TRBD1 call for D was not verified on the DNA. TRBV21-1 is shown as a pseudogene. CDR3 length: 16 amino acids. For the CDR3, the DNA is TGTGCCAGCAGCAAAGTGGACAGGGTATGCCAAGAGACCCAGTACTTC. It yields the protein CASSKVDRVCQETQYF.

V is TRBV7-8 and J is TRBJ1-2; the D is unclear. The CDR3 has 15 amino acids. CDR1 and CDR2 (germline): SGHVS, FQNEAQ. V dropped 0 bases and J dropped 8 bases, with 16 bases sitting between them. As DNA, the CDR3 is TGTGCCAGCAGCTTAGCTGTGGGCCGGGGATGGGGCTACACCTTC. Its translation: CASSLAVGRGWGYTF.

This clone was seen a handful of times. The chain joins TRBV15 to TRBJ1-2, with D perhaps matching TRBD1 (6 bases). The ends were cut back, 6 bases at V and 4 bases at J, with 15 bases in the middle. This CDR3 has 14 amino acids. Germline V gives CDR1 LNHNV, CDR2 YYDKDF (reference sequence). The CDR3 coding sequence is TGTGCCACCAGTACAGGGTCACTAGGCTATGGCTACACCTTC. Amino acids: CATSTGSLGYGYTF. The full variable domain, completed using reference TRBV15 and TRBJ1-2, is DAMVIQNPRYQVTQFGKPVTLSCSQTLNHNVMYWYQQKSSQAPKLLFHYYDKDFNNEADTPDNFQSRRPNTSFCFLDIRSPGLGDTAMYLCATSTGSLGYGYTFGSGTRLTVV.

This chain joins TRBV7-6 and TRBJ1-2; 7 nucleotides match TRBD1. Per the germline V gene, CDR1 is SGHVS and CDR2 is FNYEAQ. The ends lost 5 bases at V and 8 bases at J; junction bases unmatched: 5. There are 12 residues in the CDR3. CDR3 sequence: CASSHDRVGYTF. The CDR3 nucleotides are TGTGCCAGCAGCCACGACAGGGTGGGCTACACCTTC.